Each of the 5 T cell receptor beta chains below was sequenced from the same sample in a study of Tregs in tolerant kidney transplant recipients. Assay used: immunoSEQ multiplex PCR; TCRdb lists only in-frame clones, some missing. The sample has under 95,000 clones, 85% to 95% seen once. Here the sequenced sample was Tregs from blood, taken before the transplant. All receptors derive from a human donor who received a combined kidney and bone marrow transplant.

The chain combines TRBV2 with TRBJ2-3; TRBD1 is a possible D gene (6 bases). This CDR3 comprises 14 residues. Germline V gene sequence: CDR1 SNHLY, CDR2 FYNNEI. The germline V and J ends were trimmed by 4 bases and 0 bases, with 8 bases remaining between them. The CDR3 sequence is CASSADSSTDTQYF. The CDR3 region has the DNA TGTGCCAGCAGTGCGGACAGTAGCACAGATACGCAGTATTTT. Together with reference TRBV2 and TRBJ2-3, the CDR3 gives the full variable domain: EPEVTQTPSHQVTQMGQEVILRCVPISNHLYFYWYRQILGQKVEFLVSFYNNEISEKSEIFDDQFSVERPDGSNFTLKIRSTKLEDSAMYFCASSADSSTDTQYFGPGTRLTVL.

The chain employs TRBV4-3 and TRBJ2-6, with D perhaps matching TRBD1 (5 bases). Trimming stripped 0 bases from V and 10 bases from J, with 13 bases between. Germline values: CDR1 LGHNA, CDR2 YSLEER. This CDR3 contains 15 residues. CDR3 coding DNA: TGCGCCAGCAGCCAAGATCCCCAGGGTATAAACGTCCTGACTTTC. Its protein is CASSQDPQGINVLTF.

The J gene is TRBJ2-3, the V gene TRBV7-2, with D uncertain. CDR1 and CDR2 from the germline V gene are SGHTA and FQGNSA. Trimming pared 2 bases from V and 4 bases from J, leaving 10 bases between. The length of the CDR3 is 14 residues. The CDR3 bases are TGTGCCAGCAGCTTAACGCGGTCCGCAGATACGCAGTATTTT. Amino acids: CASSLTRSADTQYF. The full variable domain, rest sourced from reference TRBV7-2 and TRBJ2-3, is GAGVSQSPSNKVTEKGKDVELRCDPISGHTALYWYRQSLGQGLEFLIYFQGNSAPDKSGLPSDRFSAERTGGSVSTLTIQRTQQEDSAVYLCASSLTRSADTQYFGPGTRLTVL.

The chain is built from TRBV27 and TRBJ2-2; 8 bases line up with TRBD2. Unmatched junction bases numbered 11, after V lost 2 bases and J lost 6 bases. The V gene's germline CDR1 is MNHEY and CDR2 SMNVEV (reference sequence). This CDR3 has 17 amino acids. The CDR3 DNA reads TGTGCCAGCAGTTTAAAGGGGACTAGTTGGGTATCCGGGGAGCTGTTTTTT. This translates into CASSLKGTSWVSGELFF.

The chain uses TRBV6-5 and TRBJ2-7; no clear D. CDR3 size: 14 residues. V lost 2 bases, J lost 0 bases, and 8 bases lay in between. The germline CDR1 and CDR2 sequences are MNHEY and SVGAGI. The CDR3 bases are TGTGCCAGCAGTTACCTCGGAAACTCCTACGAGCAGTACTTC. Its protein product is CASSYLGNSYEQYF.